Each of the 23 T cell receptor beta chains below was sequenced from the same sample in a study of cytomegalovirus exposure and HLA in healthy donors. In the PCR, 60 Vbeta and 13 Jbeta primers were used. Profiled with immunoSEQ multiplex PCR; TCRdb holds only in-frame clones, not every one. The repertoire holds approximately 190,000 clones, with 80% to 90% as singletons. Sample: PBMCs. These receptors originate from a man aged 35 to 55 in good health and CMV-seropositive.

CDR3 in amino acids: CASSSLGRGDTEAFF. The CDR3 DNA follows: TGTGCCAGCAGCTCCCTCGGGAGGGGGGACACTGAAGCTTTCTTT. This chain joins TRBV11-2 and TRBJ1-1; D possibly corresponds to TRBD1 (6 bases). The CDR3 totals 15 residues. The germline CDR1 and CDR2 sequences are SGHAT and FQNNGV. V was pared by 4 bases and J by 3 bases, with 15 bases between.

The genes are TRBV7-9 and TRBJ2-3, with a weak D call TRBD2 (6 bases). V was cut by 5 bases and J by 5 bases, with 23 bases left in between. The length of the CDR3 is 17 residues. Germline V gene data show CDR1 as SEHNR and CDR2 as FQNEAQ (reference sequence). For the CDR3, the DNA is TGTGCCAGCAGCCCACGCCCTGGAGGGTGGCGGAAAGATACGCAGTATTTT. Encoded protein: CASSPRPGGWRKDTQYF.

The CDR3 spells CASSLVASGRGTDTQYF. For the CDR3, the DNA is TGCGCCAGCAGCTTGGTGGCTAGCGGGAGGGGCACAGATACGCAGTATTTT. V is TRBV5-1 and J is TRBJ2-3; 12 nucleotides match TRBD2. The CDR3 is 17 amino acids. The germline CDR1 and CDR2 sequences are SGHRS and YFSETQ. V lost 0 bases, J lost 1 base, and 3 bases stayed unmatched.

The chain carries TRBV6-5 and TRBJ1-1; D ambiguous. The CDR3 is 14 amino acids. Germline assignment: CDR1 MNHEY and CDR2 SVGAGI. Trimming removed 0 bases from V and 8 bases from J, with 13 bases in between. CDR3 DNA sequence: TGTGCCAGCAGTTACTCGAGGTACGCTTTAGAAGCTTTCTTT. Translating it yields CASSYSRYALEAFF.

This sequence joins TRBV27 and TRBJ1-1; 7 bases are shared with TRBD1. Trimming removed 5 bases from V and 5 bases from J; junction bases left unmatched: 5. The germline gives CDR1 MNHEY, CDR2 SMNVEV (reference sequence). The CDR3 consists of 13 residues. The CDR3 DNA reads TGTGCCAGCAGTCAAAGACAGGGAACTGAAGCTTTCTTT. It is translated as CASSQRQGTEAFF.

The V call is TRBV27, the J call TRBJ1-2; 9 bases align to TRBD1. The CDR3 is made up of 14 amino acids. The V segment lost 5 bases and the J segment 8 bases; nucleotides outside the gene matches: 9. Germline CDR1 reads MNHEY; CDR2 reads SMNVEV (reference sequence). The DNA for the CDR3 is TGTGCCAGCAGTGAACGCCGGGACAGGGCGGGCTACACCTTC. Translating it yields CASSERRDRAGYTF.

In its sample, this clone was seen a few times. CDR3: CSVVGQWNTEAFF. CDR3 DNA: TGCAGCGTTGTGGGGCAGTGGAACACTGAAGCTTTCTTT. The chain carries TRBV29-1 and TRBJ1-1, with D possibly matching TRBD1 (5 bases). The CDR3 is 13 residues long. Trimming shortened V by 4 bases and J by 1 base, and 10 bases separated the two germline ends. Germline CDR1 and CDR2: SQVTM and ANQGSEA.

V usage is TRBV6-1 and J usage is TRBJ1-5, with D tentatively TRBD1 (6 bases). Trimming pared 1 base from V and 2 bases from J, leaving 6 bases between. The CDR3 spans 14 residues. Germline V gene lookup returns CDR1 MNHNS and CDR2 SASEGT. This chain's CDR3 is CASSEGTGNQPQHF. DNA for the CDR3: TGTGCCAGCAGTGAAGGGACAGGCAATCAGCCCCAGCATTTT.

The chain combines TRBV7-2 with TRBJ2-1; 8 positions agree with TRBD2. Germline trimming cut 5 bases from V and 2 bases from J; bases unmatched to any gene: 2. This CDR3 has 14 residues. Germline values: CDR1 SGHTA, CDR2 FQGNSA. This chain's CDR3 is CASSEGLAYNEQFF. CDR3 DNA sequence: TGTGCCAGCAGCGAGGGACTAGCCTACAATGAGCAGTTCTTC. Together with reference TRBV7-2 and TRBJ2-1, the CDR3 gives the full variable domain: GAGVSQSPSNKVTEKGKDVELRCDPISGHTALYWYRQSLGQGLEFLIYFQGNSAPDKSGLPSDRFSAERTGGSVSTLTIQRTQQEDSAVYLCASSEGLAYNEQFFGPGTRLTVL.

The CDR3 region has the DNA TGCGCCAGCAGCTCAACAGGGGGACGCTCTCCTACGGAAGCTTTCTTT. As protein: CASSSTGGRSPTEAFF. V usage is TRBV5-1 and J usage is TRBJ1-1; 8 nucleotides line up with TRBD1. With 3 bases clipped from V and 8 bases from J, the junction kept 15 bases outside the gene matches. The CDR3 covers 16 residues. CDR1 is SGHRS, CDR2 YFSETQ, per germline.

The CDR3 protein is CASSPQGLGDNEQFF. Here the CDR3 DNA reads TGTGCCAGCAGTCCACAGGGGCTGGGGGACAATGAGCAGTTCTTC. This sequence joins TRBV6-6 and TRBJ2-1, with 7 bases that match TRBD1. Germline V gene lookup returns CDR1 MNHNY and CDR2 SVGAGI (reference sequence). CDR3 length: 15 amino acids. V dropped 5 bases and J dropped 5; count of bases not matched to a gene: 9.

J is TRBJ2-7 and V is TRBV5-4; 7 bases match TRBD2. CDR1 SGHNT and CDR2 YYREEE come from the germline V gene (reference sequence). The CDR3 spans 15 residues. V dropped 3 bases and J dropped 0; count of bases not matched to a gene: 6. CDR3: CASSYGGTRSYEQYF. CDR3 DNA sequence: TGTGCCAGCAGCTACGGGGGGACTCGCTCCTACGAGCAGTACTTC. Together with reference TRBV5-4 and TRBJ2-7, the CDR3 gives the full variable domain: ETGVTQSPTHLIKTRGQQVTLRCSSQSGHNTVSWYQQALGQGPQFIFQYYREEENGRGNFPPRFSGLQFPNYSSELNVNALELDDSALYLCASSYGGTRSYEQYFGPGTRLTVT.

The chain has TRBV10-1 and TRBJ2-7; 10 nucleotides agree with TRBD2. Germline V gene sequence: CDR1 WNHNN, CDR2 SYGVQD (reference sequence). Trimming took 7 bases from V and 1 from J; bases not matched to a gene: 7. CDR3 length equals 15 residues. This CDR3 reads CASTTSGIFSYEQYF. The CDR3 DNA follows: TGCGCCAGCACAACTAGCGGGATCTTTTCCTACGAGCAGTACTTC.

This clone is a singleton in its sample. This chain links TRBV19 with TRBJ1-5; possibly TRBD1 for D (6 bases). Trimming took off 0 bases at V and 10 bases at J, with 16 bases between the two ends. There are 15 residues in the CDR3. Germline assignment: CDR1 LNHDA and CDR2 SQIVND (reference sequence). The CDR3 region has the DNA TGTGCCAGTAGTATAGACTCAGGGGAAATCAGCCCCCAGCATTTT. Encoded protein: CASSIDSGEISPQHF.

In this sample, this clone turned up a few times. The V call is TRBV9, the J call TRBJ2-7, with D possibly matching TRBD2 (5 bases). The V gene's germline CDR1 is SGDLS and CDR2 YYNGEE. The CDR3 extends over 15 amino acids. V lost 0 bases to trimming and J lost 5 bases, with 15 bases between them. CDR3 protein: CASSVEGARSDEQYF. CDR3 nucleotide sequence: TGTGCCAGCAGCGTAGAGGGAGCTCGGAGCGACGAGCAGTACTTC. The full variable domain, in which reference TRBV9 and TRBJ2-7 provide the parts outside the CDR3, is DSGVTQTPKHLITATGQRVTLRCSPRSGDLSVYWYQQSLDQGLQFLIQYYNGEERAKGNILERFSAQQFPDLHSELNLSSLELGDSALYFCASSVEGARSDEQYFGPGTRLTVT.

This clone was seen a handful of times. CDR3 loop: CASSPSGQGAANYGYTF. The CDR3 DNA follows: TGTGCCAGCAGCCCGTCAGGACAGGGGGCGGCTAACTATGGCTACACCTTC. The J gene is TRBJ1-2, the V gene TRBV9; 11 positions match TRBD1. The CDR3 is made up of 17 amino acids. From germline, CDR1 is SGDLS and CDR2 YYNGEE. V was clipped by 4 bases and J by 0 bases; unmatched bases: 8.

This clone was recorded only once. The chain's CDR3 is CASSLGEANYGYTF. The DNA for the CDR3 is TGTGCCAGCAGCTTAGGAGAAGCTAACTATGGCTACACCTTC. The genes are TRBV5-6 and TRBJ1-2; no firm D call. The CDR3 has 14 amino acids. CDR1 is SGHDT, CDR2 YYEEEE, per germline. V lost 2 bases to trimming and J lost 0 bases, with 8 bases between them.

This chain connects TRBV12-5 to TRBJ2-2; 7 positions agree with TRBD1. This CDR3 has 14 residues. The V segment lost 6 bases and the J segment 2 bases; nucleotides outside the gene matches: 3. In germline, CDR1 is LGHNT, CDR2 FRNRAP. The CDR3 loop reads CASGRDRNTGELFF. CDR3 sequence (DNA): TGTGCTAGTGGCCGGGACAGAAACACCGGGGAGCTGTTTTTT. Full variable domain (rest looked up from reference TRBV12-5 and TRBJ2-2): DARVTQTPRHKVTEMGQEVTMRCQPILGHNTVFWYRQTMMQGLELLAYFRNRAPLDDSGMPKDRFSAEMPDATLATLKIQPSEPRDSAVYFCASGRDRNTGELFFGEGSRLTVL.

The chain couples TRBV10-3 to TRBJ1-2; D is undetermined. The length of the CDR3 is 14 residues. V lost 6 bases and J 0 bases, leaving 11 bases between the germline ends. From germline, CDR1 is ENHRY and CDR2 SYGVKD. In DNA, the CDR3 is TGTGCCATCAGAGTCGCGGTACCTAACTATGGCTACACCTTC. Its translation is CAIRVAVPNYGYTF.

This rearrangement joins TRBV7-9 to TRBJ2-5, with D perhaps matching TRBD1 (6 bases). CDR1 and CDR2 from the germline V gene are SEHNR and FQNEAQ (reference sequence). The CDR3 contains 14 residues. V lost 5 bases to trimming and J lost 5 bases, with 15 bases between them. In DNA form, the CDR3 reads TGTGCCAGCAGCCGTAAAGGGGGTTTGGAGACCCAGTACTTC. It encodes CASSRKGGLETQYF.

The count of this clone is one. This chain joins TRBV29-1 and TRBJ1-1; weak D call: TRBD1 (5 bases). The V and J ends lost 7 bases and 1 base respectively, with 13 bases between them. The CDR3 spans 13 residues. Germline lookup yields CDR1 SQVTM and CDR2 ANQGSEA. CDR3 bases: TGCAGCGCGGGGGGGATGGGGAACACTGAAGCTTTCTTT. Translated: CSAGGMGNTEAFF.

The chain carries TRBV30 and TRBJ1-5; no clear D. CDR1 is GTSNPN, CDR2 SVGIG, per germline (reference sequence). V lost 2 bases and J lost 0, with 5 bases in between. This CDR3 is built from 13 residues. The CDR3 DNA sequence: TGTGCCTGGAGTCACTATAGCAATCAGCCCCAGCATTTT. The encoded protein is CAWSHYSNQPQHF. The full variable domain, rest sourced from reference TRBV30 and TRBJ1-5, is SQTIHQWPATLVQPVGSPLSLECTVEGTSNPNLYWYRQAAGRGLQLLFYSVGIGQISSEVPQNLSASRPQDRQFILSSKKLLLSDSGFYLCAWSHYSNQPQHFGDGTRLSIL.

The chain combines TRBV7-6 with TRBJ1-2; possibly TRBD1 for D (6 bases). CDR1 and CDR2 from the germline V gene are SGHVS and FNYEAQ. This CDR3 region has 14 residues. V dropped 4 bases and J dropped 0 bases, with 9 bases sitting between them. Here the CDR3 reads CASSSGQTNYGYTF. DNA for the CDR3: TGTGCCAGCAGCTCGGGACAAACTAACTATGGCTACACCTTC.